The TCR beta chain described here comes from a study of vaccination and CD4 T cells after COVID-19. Overall study context: Overlapping spike peptides of SARS-CoV-2, HCoV-NL63, HCoV-OC43 and HCoV-229E were used, and cells were stimulated with them.

CD4+ T cells that had been cultured provided DNA sequenced with the Oncomine TCR Beta short-read assay. Genomic DNA was extracted from cultured CD4+ T cells. One entry per CDR3 protein, called by TCRdb with MiXCR from the PCR reads. The sample has about 7,000 distinct CDR3 sequences; approximately 41% are singletons. This clonotype has a handful of counts. What it binds is unknown. Noted treatment: roughly ten-day PBMC culture with coronavirus spike peptide pools or control peptides (ViraFEST assay). One should note that the unexposed donor's CD4+ T cells were collected before the COVID-19 pandemic (2011-2018). Half the medium was replaced with fresh IL-2 medium on days 3 and 7. Contingent on cell availability, unexposed-donor CD4+ T cells were interrogated with SARS-CoV-2 S/N and four cold-coronavirus spikes. V lost 6 bases, J lost 2 bases, and 13 bases stayed unmatched. CDR1 is DFQATT and CDR2 is SNEGSKA in the germline V gene (reference sequence). This CDR3 is 17 amino acids long.

Sample: CD4+ T cells from blood, cultured in vitro. V and J are TRBV20-1 and TRBJ1-3; 10 bases fit TRBD1. The TCR originated in a human donor in good health. CDR3 DNA: TGCAGTGCCCCGGGGGCGGGACAGGGGATCCCTGGAAACACCATATATTTT. Its translation is CSAPGAGQGIPGNTIYF.